This T cell receptor (beta chain) derives from a study of blood T cell repertoires in COVID-19. Overall study: Sites across the United States, Italy and Spain contributed samples from acute and convalescent COVID-19.

This table comes from immunoSEQ multiplex PCR, and its TCRdb copy is limited to in-frame clones, with some not included. This table holds approximately 65,000 clones, approximately 80% found once. V lost 6 bases, J lost 4 bases, and 15 bases lay in between. The CDR3 has 15 residues. Germline V gives CDR1 LNHDA, CDR2 SQIVND (reference sequence). The gene calls are TRBV19 and TRBJ2-2; D is unclear. The sample taken for sequencing was PBMCs or T cells enriched from blood (not recorded which). The sequence came from a woman aged 35 to 49 with acute COVID-19. CDR3 sequence (DNA): TGTGCCAGTAGGCTTCAGGAAGCAGGCACCGGGGAGCTGTTTTTT. This sequence encodes CASRLQEAGTGELFF.